This T cell receptor (beta chain) stems from a study of control samples from healthy donors and cancer patients. Germline V CDR1 and CDR2: SGHDT, YYEEEE. The CDR3 runs to 15 residues. The germline V and J ends were trimmed by 2 bases and 0 bases, with 8 bases remaining between them. TCRdb's table, derived via immunoSEQ multiplex PCR, lists solely in-frame clones and lacks some. The sample contains 400,000 to 500,000 clones, about 93% of which appear only once. This clone has a handful of counts. The specimen sequenced was PBMCs. The genes are TRBV5-6 and TRBJ2-2; tentatively, D is TRBD2 (6 bases). This clonotype originated in a man aged 35 to 55 with head and neck cancer. The CDR3 region is CASSFGTANTGELFF. As DNA, the CDR3 is TGTGCCAGCAGCTTTGGGACTGCGAACACCGGGGAGCTGTTTTTT.